Following are 20 T cell receptor beta chains from one sample sequenced in a study of cytomegalovirus exposure and HLA in healthy donors. PCR was performed using 60 Vbeta and 13 Jbeta primers. The assay was immunoSEQ multiplex PCR, and TCRdb's table has in-frame clones only and misses some. The table for this sample gives about 51,000 clones. Sequenced: PBMCs. These receptors all stem from a female donor in good health and CMV-seronegative.

This sequence joins TRBV9 and TRBJ2-2; D ambiguous. Germline CDR1 SGDLS, CDR2 YYNGEE. This CDR3 is 14 amino acids long. V lost 5 bases and J 4 bases, leaving 12 bases between the germline ends. In nucleotides, the CDR3 is TGTGCCAGCAGTATCGTTGGCTCCACCGGGGAGCTGTTTTTT. This encodes CASSIVGSTGELFF. Full variable domain (rest looked up from reference TRBV9 and TRBJ2-2): DSGVTQTPKHLITATGQRVTLRCSPRSGDLSVYWYQQSLDQGLQFLIQYYNGEERAKGNILERFSAQQFPDLHSELNLSSLELGDSALYFCASSIVGSTGELFFGEGSRLTVL.

The rearrangement links TRBV2 to TRBJ1-2, with 10 bases that match TRBD1. Germline-derived CDR1 and CDR2 are SNHLY and FYNNEI. V gave up 6 bases and J gave up 2 bases; unmatched junction bases: 9. There are 16 residues in the CDR3. CDR3 loop: CASRRQGAEENYGYTF. For the CDR3, the DNA is TGTGCCAGCAGACGACAGGGGGCGGAGGAAAACTATGGCTACACCTTC.

This chain links TRBV6-1 with TRBJ1-5; D is perhaps TRBD1 (5 bases). V was pared by 8 bases and J by 4 bases, with 6 bases between. Per germline, CDR1 MNHNS and CDR2 SASEGT. This CDR3 is built from 11 residues. Here the CDR3 reads CASRQNQPQHF. The CDR3 coding sequence is TGTGCCAGCCGACAGAATCAGCCCCAGCATTTT.

V and J are TRBV18 and TRBJ1-3; D remains unclear. The length of the CDR3 is 12 residues. CDR1 is KGHSH, CDR2 LQKENI, per germline. Trimming took off 10 bases at V and 0 bases at J, with 7 bases between the two ends. The CDR3: CATSRSGNTIYF. In DNA, the CDR3 is TGTGCCACAAGCCGCTCTGGAAACACCATATATTTT.

J is TRBJ2-3 and V is TRBV30, with a tentative D call TRBD2 (6 bases). V was clipped by 0 bases and J by 2 bases, with 12 bases between them. Germline V CDR1 and CDR2: GTSNPN, SVGIG (reference sequence). The CDR3 spans 15 residues. This chain's CDR3 is CAWSVGGLTTDTQYF. CDR3 DNA: TGTGCCTGGAGTGTCGGGGGACTGACCACAGATACGCAGTATTTT.

The CDR3 DNA reads TGTGCCAGCAGCGTAGATTCGACAATGGCTGGAAACACCATATATTTT. Translation gives CASSVDSTMAGNTIYF. J is TRBJ1-3 and V is TRBV9; D is undetermined. Trimming took 0 bases from V and 2 from J, leaving 12 bases between them. CDR1 and CDR2 (germline): SGDLS, YYNGEE. This CDR3 has 16 amino acids. The whole variable domain, remainder taken from reference TRBV9 and TRBJ1-3, is DSGVTQTPKHLITATGQRVTLRCSPRSGDLSVYWYQQSLDQGLQFLIQYYNGEERAKGNILERFSAQQFPDLHSELNLSSLELGDSALYFCASSVDSTMAGNTIYFGEGSWLTVV.

This chain links TRBV5-6 with TRBJ1-3; 8 positions match TRBD1. The CDR3 extends over 17 amino acids. Unmatched junction bases numbered 13, after V lost 5 bases and J lost 3 bases. In germline, CDR1 is SGHDT, CDR2 YYEEEE. The CDR3 nucleotides are TGTGCCAGCAGTTCCCCGGGGCAGGGGGCTGTTGGAAACACCATATATTTT. Protein product: CASSSPGQGAVGNTIYF.

The CDR3 loop is CASSPSAILANYGYTF. CDR3 nucleotide sequence: TGTGCCAGCTCACCATCAGCGATCCTTGCTAACTATGGCTACACCTTC. The V and J genes are TRBV18 and TRBJ1-2; D ambiguous. Deletions cut 2 bases from V and 0 bases from J, with 13 bases between. The CDR3 is 16 residues long. Germline lookup yields CDR1 KGHSH and CDR2 LQKENI.

The J gene is TRBJ2-7, the V gene TRBV30; possibly TRBD1 for D (7 bases). The CDR3 consists of 12 residues. Trimming took 4 bases from V and 5 from J, leaving 12 bases between them. The germline V gene has CDR1 GTSNPN and CDR2 SVGIG (reference sequence). The CDR3 region is CAWKGGQHEQYF. The CDR3 region has the DNA TGTGCCTGGAAGGGGGGACAGCACGAGCAGTACTTC.

The chain carries TRBV30 and TRBJ2-7; the D gene is possibly TRBD1 (5 bases). V lost 1 base and J 0 bases, leaving 13 bases between the germline ends. The CDR3 is made up of 15 amino acids. The V gene's germline CDR1 is GTSNPN and CDR2 SVGIG (reference sequence). The CDR3 DNA follows: TGTGCCTGGAGTGCACAGGCTACCTACTCCTACGAGCAGTACTTC. It specifies CAWSAQATYSYEQYF.

Points on this clone: The same CDR3 can be traced to other DNA sequences in this sample. The gene calls are TRBV6-5 and TRBJ1-6, with D unresolved. CDR3 length: 14 residues. The germline V gene encodes CDR1 MNHEY and CDR2 SVGAGI. Trimming shortened V by 6 bases and J by 0 bases, and 6 bases separated the two germline ends. The CDR3 DNA reads as TGTGCCAGCAGGCGGAGCTCCTATAATTCACCCCTCCACTTT. It is translated as CASRRSSYNSPLHF.

The DNA of the CDR3 is TGTGCCAGCAGCCCGAAGGGACAGGGTATCAAAAAACTGTTTTTT. As protein: CASSPKGQGIKKLFF. This sequence joins TRBV6-5 and TRBJ1-4; TRBD1 agrees at 9 bases. The CDR3 totals 15 residues. Germline CDR1 is MNHEY and CDR2 is SVGAGI. The V and J ends lost 6 bases and 9 bases, in that order; junction bases with no gene match: 11.

V gene TRBV4-1 combines with J gene TRBJ1-3; a possible D gene is TRBD1 (6 bases). Germline CDR1 and CDR2: MGHRA and YSYEKL. This CDR3 is 16 amino acids long. The V and J ends lost 4 bases and 3 bases respectively, with 16 bases between them. The CDR3 protein is CASSPNEQGLGNTIYF. CDR3 bases: TGCGCCAGCAGCCCAAATGAACAGGGCCTTGGAAACACCATATATTTT.

The chain uses TRBV6-5 and TRBJ1-2; no reliable D call. Germline CDR1 is MNHEY and CDR2 is SVGAGI. Trimming shortened V by 3 bases and J by 2 bases, and 10 bases separated the two germline ends. The CDR3 length is 14 residues. The CDR3 is CASSYGPVNYGYTF. Written as DNA, the CDR3 is TGTGCCAGCAGTTATGGCCCAGTCAACTATGGCTACACCTTC.

V usage is TRBV7-9 and J usage is TRBJ1-3; D gene unclear. This CDR3 spans 14 amino acids. Germline CDR1 reads SEHNR; CDR2 reads FQNEAQ (reference sequence). The ends were cut back, 5 bases at V and 0 bases at J, with 8 bases in the middle. This CDR3 reads CASSQQSSGNTIYF. The CDR3 DNA sequence: TGTGCCAGCAGCCAACAGAGCTCTGGAAACACCATATATTTT.

The rearrangement links TRBV11-3 to TRBJ1-3; D is undetermined. Germline CDR1 and CDR2: SGHNT and YENEEA. Trimming took off 2 bases at V and 2 bases at J, with 10 bases between the two ends. The CDR3 covers 15 residues. CDR3 sequence: CASSLYSGAGNTIYF. DNA for the CDR3: TGTGCCAGCAGCTTATACTCGGGTGCTGGAAACACCATATATTTT.

A remark on this clone: Other DNA sequences in this sample translate to the same CDR3. This chain connects TRBV13 to TRBJ1-2; D is possibly TRBD1 (6 bases). The length of the CDR3 is 14 residues. Germline V CDR1 and CDR2: PRHDT, FYEKMQ (reference sequence). V dropped 0 bases and J dropped 2 bases, with 7 bases sitting between them. DNA for the CDR3: TGTGCCAGCAGCTTAGGCACAGGGAACTATGGCTACACCTTC. As protein: CASSLGTGNYGYTF.

The chain combines TRBV28 with TRBJ2-7; 7 nucleotides align to TRBD1. Trimming at V came to 2 bases and at J to 4 bases, leaving 8 bases not matched to a gene. This CDR3 region has 15 residues. CDR1 and CDR2 (germline): MDHEN, SYDVKM. CDR3 sequence (DNA): TGTGCCAGCAGTTTAGGGACAGTACCCCTTTACGAGCAGTACTTC. Its translation: CASSLGTVPLYEQYF.

The V and J genes are TRBV18 and TRBJ1-5, with a tentative D call TRBD1 (6 bases). The CDR3 consists of 15 residues. V was shortened by 4 bases and J by 3 bases, with 13 bases between the two germline ends. Germline V CDR1 and CDR2: KGHSH, LQKENI. The CDR3 bases are TGTGCCAGCTCACTGGGGGGGCAGAACAATCAGCCCCAGCATTTT. This encodes CASSLGGQNNQPQHF. The full variable domain, rest sourced from reference TRBV18 and TRBJ1-5, is NAGVMQNPRHLVRRRGQEARLRCSPMKGHSHVYWYRQLPEEGLKFMVYLQKENIIDESGMPKERFSAEFPKEGPSILRIQQVVRGDSAAYFCASSLGGQNNQPQHFGDGTRLSIL.

This rearrangement joins TRBV6-5 to TRBJ1-2, with D perhaps TRBD1 (5 bases). The CDR3 sequence is 12 residues long. The germline V gene encodes CDR1 MNHEY and CDR2 SVGAGI. V dropped 9 bases and J dropped 8 bases, with 16 bases sitting between them. For the CDR3, the DNA is TGTGCCAGTGCCTCGGGGGTTGAAGGCTACACCTTC. Translation gives CASASGVEGYTF.